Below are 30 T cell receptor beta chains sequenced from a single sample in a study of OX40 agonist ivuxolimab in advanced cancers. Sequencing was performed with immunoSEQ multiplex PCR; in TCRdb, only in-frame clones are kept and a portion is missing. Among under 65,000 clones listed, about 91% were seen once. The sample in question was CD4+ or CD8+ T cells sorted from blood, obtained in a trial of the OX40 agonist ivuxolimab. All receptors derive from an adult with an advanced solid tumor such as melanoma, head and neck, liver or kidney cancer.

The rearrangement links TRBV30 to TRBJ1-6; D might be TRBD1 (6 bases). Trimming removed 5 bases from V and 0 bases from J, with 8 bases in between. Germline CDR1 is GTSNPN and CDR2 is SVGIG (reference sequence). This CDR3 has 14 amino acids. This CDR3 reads CAWDRSSYNSPLHF. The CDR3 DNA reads TGTGCCTGGGACAGGAGCTCCTATAATTCACCCCTCCACTTT.

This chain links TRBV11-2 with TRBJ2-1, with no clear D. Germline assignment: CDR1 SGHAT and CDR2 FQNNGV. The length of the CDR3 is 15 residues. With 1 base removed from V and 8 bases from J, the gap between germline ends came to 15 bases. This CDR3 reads CASSLVRPSGDEQFF. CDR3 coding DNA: TGTGCCAGCAGCTTAGTGAGGCCCTCCGGCGATGAGCAGTTCTTC.

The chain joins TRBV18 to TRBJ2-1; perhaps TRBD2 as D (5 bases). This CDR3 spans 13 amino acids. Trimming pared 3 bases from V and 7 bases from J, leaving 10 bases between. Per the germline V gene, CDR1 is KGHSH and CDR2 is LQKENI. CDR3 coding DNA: TGTGCCAGCTCACCGTTAGCGAGGAATGAGCAGTTCTTC. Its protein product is CASSPLARNEQFF.

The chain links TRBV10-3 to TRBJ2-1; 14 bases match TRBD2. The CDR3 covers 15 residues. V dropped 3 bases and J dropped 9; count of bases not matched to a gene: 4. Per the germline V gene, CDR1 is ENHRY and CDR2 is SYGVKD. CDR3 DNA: TGTGCCATCAGTGATATGGGACTAGCGGGAGTTGAGCAGTTCTTC. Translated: CAISDMGLAGVEQFF.

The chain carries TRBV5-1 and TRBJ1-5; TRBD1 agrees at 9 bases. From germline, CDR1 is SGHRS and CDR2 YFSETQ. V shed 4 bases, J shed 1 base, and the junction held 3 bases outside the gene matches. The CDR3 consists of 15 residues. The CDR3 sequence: CASSQGTGSNQPQHF. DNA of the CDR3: TGCGCCAGCAGCCAAGGGACAGGGAGCAATCAGCCCCAGCATTTT. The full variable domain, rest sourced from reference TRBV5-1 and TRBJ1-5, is KAGVTQTPRYLIKTRGQQVTLSCSPISGHRSVSWYQQTPGQGLQFLFEYFSETQRNKGNFPGRFSGRQFSNSRSEMNVSTLELGDSALYLCASSQGTGSNQPQHFGDGTRLSIL.

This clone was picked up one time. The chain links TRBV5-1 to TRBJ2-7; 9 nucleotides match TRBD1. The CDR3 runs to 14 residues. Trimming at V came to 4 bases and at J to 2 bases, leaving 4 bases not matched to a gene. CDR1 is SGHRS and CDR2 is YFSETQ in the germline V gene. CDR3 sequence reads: CASSRGTGTYEQYF. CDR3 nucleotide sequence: TGCGCCAGCAGCCGAGGGACAGGGACCTACGAGCAGTACTTC.

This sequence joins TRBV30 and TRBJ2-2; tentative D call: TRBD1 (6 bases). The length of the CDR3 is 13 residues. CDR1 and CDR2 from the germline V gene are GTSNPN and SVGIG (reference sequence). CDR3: CASLQGTVGELFF. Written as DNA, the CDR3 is TGTGCTTCACTCCAGGGGACGGTCGGGGAGCTGTTTTTT.

The CDR3 DNA sequence: TGTGCCATCAGTGCGTTAGCGGGAGGCTCGAACACCGGGGAGCTGTTTTTT. Protein: CAISALAGGSNTGELFF. V is TRBV10-3 and J is TRBJ2-2, with 10 bases aligning to TRBD2. The CDR3 sequence is 17 residues long. J gave up 0 bases and V 4 bases, and 5 bases lay outside the gene matches. CDR1 ENHRY and CDR2 SYGVKD come from the germline V gene.

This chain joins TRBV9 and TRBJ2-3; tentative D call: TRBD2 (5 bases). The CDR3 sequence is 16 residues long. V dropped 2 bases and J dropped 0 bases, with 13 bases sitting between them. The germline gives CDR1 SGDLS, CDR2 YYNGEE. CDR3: CASSVWTGSSTDTQYF. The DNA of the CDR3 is TGTGCCAGCAGCGTCTGGACGGGGAGTAGCACAGATACGCAGTATTTT.

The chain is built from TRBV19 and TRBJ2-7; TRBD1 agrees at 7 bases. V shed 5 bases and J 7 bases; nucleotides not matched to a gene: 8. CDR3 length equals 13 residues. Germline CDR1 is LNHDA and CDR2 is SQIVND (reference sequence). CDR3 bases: TGTGCCAGTAGTTCGACAGGGTTGTTAGAGCAGTACTTC. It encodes CASSSTGLLEQYF.

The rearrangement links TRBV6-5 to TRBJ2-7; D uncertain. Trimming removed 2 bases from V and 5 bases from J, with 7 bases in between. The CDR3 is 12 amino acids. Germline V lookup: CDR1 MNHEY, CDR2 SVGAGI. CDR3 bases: TGTGCCAGCAGTTACGGTTTGAACGAGCAGTACTTC. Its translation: CASSYGLNEQYF.

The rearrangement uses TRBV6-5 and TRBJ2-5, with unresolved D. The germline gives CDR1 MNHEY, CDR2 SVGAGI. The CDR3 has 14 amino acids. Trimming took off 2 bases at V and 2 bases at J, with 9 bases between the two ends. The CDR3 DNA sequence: TGTGCCAGCAGTTACACTACGACACAAGAGACCCAGTACTTC. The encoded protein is CASSYTTTQETQYF.

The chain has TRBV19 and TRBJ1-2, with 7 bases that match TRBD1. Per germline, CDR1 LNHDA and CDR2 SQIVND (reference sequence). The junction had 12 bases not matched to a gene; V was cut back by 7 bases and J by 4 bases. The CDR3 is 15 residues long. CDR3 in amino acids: CASTPSPGGIYGYTF. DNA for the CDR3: TGTGCCAGTACCCCATCTCCAGGGGGTATCTATGGCTACACCTTC.

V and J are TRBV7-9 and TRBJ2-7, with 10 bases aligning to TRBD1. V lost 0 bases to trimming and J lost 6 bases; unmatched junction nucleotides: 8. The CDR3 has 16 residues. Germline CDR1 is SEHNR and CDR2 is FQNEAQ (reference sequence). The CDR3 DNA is TGTGCCAGCAGCTTAGCGCGGGGACAGGGGAGGGGCGAGCAGTACTTC. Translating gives CASSLARGQGRGEQYF.

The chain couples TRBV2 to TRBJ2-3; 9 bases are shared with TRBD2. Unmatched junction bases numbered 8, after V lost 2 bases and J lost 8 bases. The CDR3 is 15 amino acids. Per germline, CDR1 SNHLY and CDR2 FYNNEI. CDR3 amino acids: CASSEIVAGVVTQYF. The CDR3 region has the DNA TGTGCCAGCAGTGAAATAGTAGCGGGAGTTGTTACGCAGTATTTT.

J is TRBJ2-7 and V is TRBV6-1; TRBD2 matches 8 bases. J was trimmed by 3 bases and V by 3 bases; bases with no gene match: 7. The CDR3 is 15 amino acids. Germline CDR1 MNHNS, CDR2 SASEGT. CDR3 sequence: CASSEGSGSYYEQYF. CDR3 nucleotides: TGTGCCAGCAGTGAGGGAAGCGGGAGTTACTACGAGCAGTACTTC.

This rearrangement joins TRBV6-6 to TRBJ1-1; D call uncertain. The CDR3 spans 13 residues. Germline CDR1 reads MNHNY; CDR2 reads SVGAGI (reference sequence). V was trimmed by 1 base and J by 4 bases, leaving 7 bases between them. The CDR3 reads CASSYLEGTEAFF. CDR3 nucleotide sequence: TGTGCCAGCAGTTACTTAGAGGGCACTGAAGCTTTCTTT.

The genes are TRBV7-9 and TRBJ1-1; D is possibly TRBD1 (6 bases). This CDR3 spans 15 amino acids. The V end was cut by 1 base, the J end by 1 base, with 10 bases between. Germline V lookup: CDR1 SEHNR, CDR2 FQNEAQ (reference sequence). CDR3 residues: CASSLVSTGNTEAFF. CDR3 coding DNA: TGTGCCAGCAGCTTAGTCTCGACAGGGAACACTGAAGCTTTCTTT.

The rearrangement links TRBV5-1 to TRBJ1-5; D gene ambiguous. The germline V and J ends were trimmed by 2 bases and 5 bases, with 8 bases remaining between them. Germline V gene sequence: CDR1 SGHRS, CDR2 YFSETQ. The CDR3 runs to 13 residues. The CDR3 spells CASSFDGDQPQHF. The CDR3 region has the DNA TGCGCCAGCAGCTTTGATGGGGATCAGCCCCAGCATTTT.

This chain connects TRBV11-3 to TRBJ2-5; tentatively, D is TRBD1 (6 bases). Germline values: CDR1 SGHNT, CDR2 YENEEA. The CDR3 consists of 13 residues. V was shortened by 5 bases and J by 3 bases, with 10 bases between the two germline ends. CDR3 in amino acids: CASSPGTKETQYF. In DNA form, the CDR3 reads TGTGCCAGCAGCCCCGGGACAAAAGAGACCCAGTACTTC. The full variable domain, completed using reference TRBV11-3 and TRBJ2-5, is EAGVVQSPRYKIIEKKQPVAFWCNPISGHNTLYWYLQNLGQGPELLIRYENEEAVDDSQLPKDRFSAERLKGVDSTLKIQPAELGDSAVYLCASSPGTKETQYFGPGTRLLVL.

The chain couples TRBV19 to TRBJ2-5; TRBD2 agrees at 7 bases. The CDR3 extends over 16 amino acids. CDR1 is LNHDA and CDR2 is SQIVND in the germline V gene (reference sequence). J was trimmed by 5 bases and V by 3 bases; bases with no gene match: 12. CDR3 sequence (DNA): TGTGCCAGTAGTATCCGGGTGGGAGGGCCGGTCGAGACCCAGTACTTC. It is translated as CASSIRVGGPVETQYF.

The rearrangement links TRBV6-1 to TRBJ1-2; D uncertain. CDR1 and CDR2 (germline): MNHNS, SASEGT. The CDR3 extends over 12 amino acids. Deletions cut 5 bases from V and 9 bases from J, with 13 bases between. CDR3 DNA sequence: TGTGCCAGCAGTTCCCCCCTAACACGCTACACCTTC. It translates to CASSSPLTRYTF.

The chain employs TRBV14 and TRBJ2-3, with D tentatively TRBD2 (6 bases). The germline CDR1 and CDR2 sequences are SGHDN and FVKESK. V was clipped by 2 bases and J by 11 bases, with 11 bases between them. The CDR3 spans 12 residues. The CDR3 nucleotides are TGTGCCAGCAGCCAATCACGGGAGAAGCAGTATTTT. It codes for CASSQSREKQYF.

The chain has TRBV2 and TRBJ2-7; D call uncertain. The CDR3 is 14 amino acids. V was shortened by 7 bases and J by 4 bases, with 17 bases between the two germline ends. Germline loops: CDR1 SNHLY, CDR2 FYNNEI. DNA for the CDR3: TGTGCCAGCAACAAGGAGCAGCAACAATACGAGCAGTACTTC. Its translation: CASNKEQQQYEQYF.

The CDR3 DNA is TGTGCCAGCAGTGATTTCAAGGAAACGGATACGCAGTATTTT. Encoded protein: CASSDFKETDTQYF. This chain connects TRBV25-1 to TRBJ2-3; D gene unclear. V lost 3 bases, J lost 6 bases, and 13 bases lay in between. The germline CDR1 and CDR2 sequences are MGHDK and SYGVNS. The CDR3 sequence is 14 residues long. Full variable domain (missing parts from reference TRBV25-1 and TRBJ2-3): EADIYQTPRYLVIGTGKKITLECSQTMGHDKMYWYQQDPGMELHLIHYSYGVNSTEKGDLSSESTVSRIRTEHFPLTLESARPSHTSQYLCASSDFKETDTQYFGPGTRLTVL.

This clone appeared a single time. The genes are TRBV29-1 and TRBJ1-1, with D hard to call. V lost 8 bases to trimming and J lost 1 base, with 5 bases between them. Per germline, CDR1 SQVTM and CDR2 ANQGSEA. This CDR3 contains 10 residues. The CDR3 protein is CSSGNTEAFF. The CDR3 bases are TGCAGCTCTGGGAACACTGAAGCTTTCTTT.

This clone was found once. CDR3 DNA sequence: TGTGCCAGCAGCCCGACTAGCGGGACCTCCTACGAGCAGTACTTC. This gives the protein CASSPTSGTSYEQYF. The chain links TRBV7-6 to TRBJ2-7; 11 nucleotides match TRBD2. Per the germline V gene, CDR1 is SGHVS and CDR2 is FNYEAQ. After removal of 5 bases from V and 0 bases from J, the junction contained 3 bases not matched to a gene. CDR3 length equals 15 residues.

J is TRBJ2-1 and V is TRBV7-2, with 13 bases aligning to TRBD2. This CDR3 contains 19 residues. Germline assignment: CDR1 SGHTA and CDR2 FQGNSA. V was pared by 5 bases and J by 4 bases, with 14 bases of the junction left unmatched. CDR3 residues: CASSPPQGLAGDIYNEQFF. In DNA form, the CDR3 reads TGTGCCAGCAGCCCCCCCCAAGGACTAGCGGGAGATATTTACAATGAGCAGTTCTTC.

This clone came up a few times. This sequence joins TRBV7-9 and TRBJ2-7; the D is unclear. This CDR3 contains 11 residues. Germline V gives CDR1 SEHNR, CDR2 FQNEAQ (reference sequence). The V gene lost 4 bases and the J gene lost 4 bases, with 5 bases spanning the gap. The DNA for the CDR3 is TGTGCCAGCAGCTCCCAATACGAGCAGTACTTC. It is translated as CASSSQYEQYF.

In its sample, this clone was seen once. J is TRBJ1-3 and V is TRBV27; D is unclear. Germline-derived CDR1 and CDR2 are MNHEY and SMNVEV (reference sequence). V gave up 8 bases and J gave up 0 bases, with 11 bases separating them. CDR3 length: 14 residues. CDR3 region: CASGRTSSGNTIYF. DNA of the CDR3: TGTGCCAGCGGCAGGACGAGCTCTGGAAACACCATATATTTT.